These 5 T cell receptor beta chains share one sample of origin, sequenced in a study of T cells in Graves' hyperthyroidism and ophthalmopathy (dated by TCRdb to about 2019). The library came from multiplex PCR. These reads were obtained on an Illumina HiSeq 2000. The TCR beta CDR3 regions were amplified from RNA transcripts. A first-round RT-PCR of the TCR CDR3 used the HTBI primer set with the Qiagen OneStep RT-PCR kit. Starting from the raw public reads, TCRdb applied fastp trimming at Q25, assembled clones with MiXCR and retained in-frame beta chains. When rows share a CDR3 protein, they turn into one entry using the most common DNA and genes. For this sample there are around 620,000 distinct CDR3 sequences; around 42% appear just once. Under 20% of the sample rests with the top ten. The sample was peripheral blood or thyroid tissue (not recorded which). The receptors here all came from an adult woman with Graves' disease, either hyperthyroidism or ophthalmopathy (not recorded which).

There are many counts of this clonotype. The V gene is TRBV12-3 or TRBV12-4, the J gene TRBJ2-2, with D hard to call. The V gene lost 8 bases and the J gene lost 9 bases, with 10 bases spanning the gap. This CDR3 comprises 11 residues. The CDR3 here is CASATYRELFF. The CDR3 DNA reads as TGTGCCAGCGCAACCTACCGGGAGCTGTTTTTT.

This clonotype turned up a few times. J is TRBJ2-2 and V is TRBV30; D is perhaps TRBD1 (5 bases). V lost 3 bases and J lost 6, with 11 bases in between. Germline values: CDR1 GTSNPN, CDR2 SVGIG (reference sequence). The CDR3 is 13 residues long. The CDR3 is CAWSYRWSGELFF. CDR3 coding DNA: TGTGCCTGGAGCTACAGGTGGTCCGGGGAGCTGTTTTTT.

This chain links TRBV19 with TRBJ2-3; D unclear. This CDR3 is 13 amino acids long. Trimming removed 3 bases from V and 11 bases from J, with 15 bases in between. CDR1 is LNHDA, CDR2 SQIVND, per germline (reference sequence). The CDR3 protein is CASSISGYNEQYF. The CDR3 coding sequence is TGTGCCAGTAGTATCTCAGGTTACAATGAGCAGTATTTT.

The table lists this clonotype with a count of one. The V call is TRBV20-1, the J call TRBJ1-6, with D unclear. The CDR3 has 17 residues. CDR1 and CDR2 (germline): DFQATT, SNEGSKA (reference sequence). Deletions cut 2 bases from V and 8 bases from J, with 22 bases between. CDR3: CSARPSRTQGPYSPLHF. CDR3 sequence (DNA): TGCAGTGCTAGACCCAGCAGAACCCAAGGGCCTTATTCACCCCTCCACTTT.

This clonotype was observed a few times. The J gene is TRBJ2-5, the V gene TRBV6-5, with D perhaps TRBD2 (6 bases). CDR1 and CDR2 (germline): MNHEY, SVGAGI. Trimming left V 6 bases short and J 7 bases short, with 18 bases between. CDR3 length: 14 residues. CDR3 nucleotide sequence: TGTGCCAGCAGCTTAGATTTGCCAGCGGGGACCCAGTACTTC. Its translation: CASSLDLPAGTQYF.